This T cell receptor (beta chain) was captured in a study of blood T cell repertoires in COVID-19. Study-wide background: The origin of the acute and convalescent COVID-19 samples was the United States, Italy and Spain.

TCRdb keeps only in-frame clones here, not all; method: immunoSEQ multiplex PCR. The sample has 380,000 or so clones, roughly 86% seen once. Turning to this clone: Other DNA sequences from this sample encode an identical CDR3 as well.

Germline CDR1 reads KGHDR; CDR2 reads SFDVKD. V trimming: 4 bases; J trimming: 2 bases; junction bases outside the gene matches: 3. This CDR3 is built from 15 residues. The rearrangement uses TRBV24-1 and TRBJ1-2, with 10 bases fitting TRBD1. This TCR derives from a woman aged 40 to 50 with acute COVID-19. The sequenced sample was PBMCs or T cells enriched from blood (not recorded which). The CDR3 loop is CATSDPGQGNYGYTF. In nucleotides, the CDR3 is TGTGCCACCAGTGACCCGGGACAGGGGAACTATGGCTACACCTTC.